This T cell receptor (beta chain) is drawn from a study of shared clonotypes between healthy human individuals (dated by TCRdb to the early 2020s). Notes on the research overall: The cohort included a few men and two women between 18 and 49 years of age. For each donor, three plates each were used for CD4 naive and CD4 memory, two plates were used for CD8 naive, and one plate was used for CD8 memory. To estimate repertoire size and how much clonotype sharing occurs between individuals, the study deeply sequenced the blood TCR repertoires of 5 or 6 healthy adults. To increase sequencing depth and limit assay-specific biases, different laboratories used diverse techniques to prepare libraries and sequence TCR repertoires. Leukapheresis yielded between about 0.85 and 10 billion PBMCs per donor. Overall study outcomes, separate from this receptor: Estimated clonotype richness was generally larger for naive than for memory subsets. Sampling was restricted to blood, and TCR repertoires in tissues likely differ from the TCR repertoires found in blood. The genetic and exposure-history diversity represented was limited by the small number of donors. Based on pairwise subsampling, the degree of clonotype sharing among donors was expected to be affected by sequencing depth. When a handful of donors were compared, the shared fraction of clonotypes was 5% to 6.5% for naive CD4, about 4% for naive CD8, 2.3% for memory CD4, and less than 0.45% for memory CD8. Compared with non-shared clonotypes, clonotypes shared by all four sorted-subset donors had higher generation probabilities. Incomplete sequencing was indicated by rarefaction of sorted-subset datasets, despite the large sequencing depth.

TCR CDR3 regions were amplified from genomic DNA by multiplex PCR using the deep immunoSEQ assay. Genomic DNA extracted from each cell subset was distributed evenly over all wells of several immunoSEQ 96-well plates, and each plate served as one replicate. Each replicate PCR for sorted subsets received around 200 ng genomic DNA, equal to about 30,000 T cell genomes. The purified libraries were quantified using a Qubit 3.0 fluorometer, sized with a Bioanalyzer 2100, and then quantified again using the KAPA Library Quantification kit. Every immunoSEQ 96-well plate was sequenced on a separate single-read 150-cycle Illumina NextSeq 550 flow cell. Per the original workflow: Because the immunoSEQ output held only junctional sequences and lacked quality scores, the filtering could not match the filtering applied to full-length reads. To assign V/J genes and CDR3, sequences were annotated using PyIR, a Python wrapper for IgBLAST v1.9, with IMGT germline references. Any read was removed if the V/J assignment was weak (E-value above 1e-6), the CDR3 was missing, or the read contained stop codons, out-of-frame junctions, or ambiguous translated residues. A V3J clonotype was defined by an identical inferred V gene, J gene, and CDR3 amino acid sequence. Percentage overlap between repertoires was calculated by dividing the number of shared unique clonotypes by the size of the smaller repertoire. RTK rarefaction, the Chao1 estimator, and Recon v2.1 estimates of unobserved clonotypes were used to assess repertoire richness. Generation probabilities for all TCRbeta clonotypes obtained by the gDNA method from a handful of donors were computed using OLGA. Here the immuneACCESS table is served through TCRdb, limited to in-frame sequences with V and J called. Missing clones are a known gap in these copies; in checked studies unresolved V genes cover under half, and the rest lacks a known reason. The DNA was the basis for D and trimming; V, J and clone size are from that table. The sample data list 2.3 million or so clones, and 93% of these were observed just once. The top ten clonotypes cover under 0.45% of the sample.

The donors were healthy, HIV-negative adults with no recently reported acute infections or vaccinations. All donors were Caucasian adults living in Nashville, Tennessee, USA. CD4+ T cells were enriched through magnetic negative selection, after which naive cells were positively selected on CD45RA and the remaining negative fraction served as the memory subset. After blood collection by leukapheresis, PBMCs were isolated using Ficoll-Histopaque density gradient centrifugation and then cryopreserved in the vapor phase of liquid nitrogen. Purity and quantity of every magnetically sorted T cell population were checked by analytical flow cytometry. From each sorted fraction, genomic DNA was isolated and quantified by UV absorbance on a Nanodrop 2000c. Taken from the germline V gene, the CDR1 and CDR2 loops are ENHRY and SYGVKD. V loses 6 bases of germline sequence and J loses 1 base, and the interval between the two ends is 12 bases. The CDR3 goes from the cysteine to the phenylalanine over 14 residues. This entry keeps only the CDR3 DNA: 42 bases, framed from base 1.

Details on this clone: It has no known antigen specificity. No base qualities exist here, and no much larger clone lies one base off it.

The sequenced material came from naive CD4+ T cells from PBMCs. In the paper's terms, the cell subset or site label means: CD45RA+ positively selected. Recombination linked TRBV10-3 to TRBJ1-1, and possibly TRBD1, on 5 matching bases. The source is a man between 18 and 35 years old in good health. Some clones in this sample may be carry-over from other donors' samples. The CDR3 sequence is CAIRTVEENTEAFF. The sequenced DNA: TGTGCCATCAGGACAGTCGAGGAGAACACTGAAGCTTTCTTT.